These 5 T cell receptor beta chains were all obtained from the same sample, sequenced in a study of blood T cell repertoires in COVID-19. The method was immunoSEQ multiplex PCR; TCRdb's version includes in-frame clones alone and lacks a portion of them. In the table there are about 200,000 clones, roughly 85% of which are singletons. The sample comprised PBMCs or T cells enriched from blood (not recorded which). The receptors were sampled from a woman in her forties with acute COVID-19.

The V call is TRBV27, the J call TRBJ2-5; D possibly corresponds to TRBD2 (6 bases). Germline V CDR1 and CDR2: MNHEY, SMNVEV (reference sequence). The CDR3 has 14 amino acids. Trimming took 4 bases from V and 1 from J, leaving 10 bases between them. The CDR3 loop is CASSSRGSQETQYF. The CDR3 DNA reads TGTGCCAGCAGTTCCCGGGGGTCCCAAGAGACCCAGTACTTC.

The chain is built from TRBV28 and TRBJ1-2, with TRBD1 matching 10 bases. The CDR3 spans 15 residues. V shed 8 bases and J 7 bases; nucleotides not matched to a gene: 13. The germline gives CDR1 MDHEN, CDR2 SYDVKM. The CDR3 here is CASLTWGQGIGGYTF. CDR3 DNA: TGTGCCAGCCTCACCTGGGGACAGGGGATTGGTGGCTACACCTTC.

The chain employs TRBV7-6 and TRBJ1-1, with TRBD1 identical over 9 bases. CDR3 length: 17 amino acids. CDR1 and CDR2 (germline): SGHVS, FNYEAQ. The V and J ends lost 7 bases and 8 bases, in that order; junction bases with no gene match: 20. CDR3 amino acids: CASNKRGVGDRDSEAFF. In DNA form, the CDR3 reads TGTGCCAGCAATAAACGAGGGGTAGGGGACAGGGACAGCGAAGCTTTCTTT.

The chain combines TRBV5-1 with TRBJ1-2; 8 bases agree with TRBD1. Germline lookup yields CDR1 SGHRS and CDR2 YFSETQ. J gave up 5 bases and V 4 bases, and 13 bases lay outside the gene matches. The CDR3 has 16 amino acids. In DNA form, the CDR3 reads TGCGCCAGCAGCCCCGACCCGAACAGGGGGGCGTATGGCTACACCTTC. Translating it yields CASSPDPNRGAYGYTF.

This clone has only a few counts. The chain uses TRBV5-4 and TRBJ2-2; weak D call: TRBD1 (6 bases). The V gene's germline CDR1 is SGHNT and CDR2 YYREEE (reference sequence). The CDR3 is 16 residues long. With 3 bases removed from V and 3 bases from J, the gap between germline ends came to 15 bases. CDR3 bases: TGTGCCAGCAGCTCGACTCAGGGGCCGCACACCGGGGAGCTGTTTTTT. Amino acids: CASSSTQGPHTGELFF.